The next 18 T cell receptor beta chains were all read from a single sample in a study of radiation and T cells in renal cell carcinoma. Treatment noted: treatment-naive control, cytoreductive nephrectomy. Produced via immunoSEQ multiplex PCR; TCRdb's table is partial and in-frame only. The sample yields more than 15,000 clones, roughly 60% seen once. This specimen consisted of tumor tissue, obtained from a patient whose treatment was nephrectomy without radiotherapy. Receptors were obtained from a man in his fifties with renal cell carcinoma.

This clone was seen a few times. The chain is built from TRBV30 and TRBJ1-1, with TRBD1 as a possible D gene (5 bases). CDR3 length: 14 residues. Germline V lookup: CDR1 GTSNPN, CDR2 SVGIG (reference sequence). The germline V and J ends were trimmed by 2 bases and 6 bases, with 16 bases remaining between them. CDR3 loop: CAWSPWGRLAEAFF. CDR3 sequence (DNA): TGTGCCTGGAGTCCTTGGGGCCGTCTGGCTGAAGCTTTCTTT.

CDR3 in amino acids: CASSPGAERGANVLTF. DNA of the CDR3: TGTGCCAGCTCACCAGGGGCAGAACGAGGGGCCAACGTCCTGACTTTC. The chain has TRBV18 and TRBJ2-6; tentative D call: TRBD1 (5 bases). Germline CDR1 is KGHSH and CDR2 is LQKENI. Trimming stripped 2 bases from V and 4 bases from J, with 12 bases between. The CDR3 extends over 16 amino acids.

The gene calls are TRBV28 and TRBJ2-7; weak D call: TRBD1 (6 bases). The CDR3 spans 15 residues. Germline V gene sequence: CDR1 MDHEN, CDR2 SYDVKM. V was clipped by 2 bases and J by 5 bases, with 16 bases between them. CDR3 DNA: TGTGCCAGCAGTTTAAACACAGGGAGTATGGACGAGCAGTACTTC. It codes for CASSLNTGSMDEQYF.

There are a few counts of this clone. The chain carries TRBV28 and TRBJ1-5; TRBD1 matches 10 bases. Trimming cost V 4 bases and J 0 bases; bases outside gene matches: 9. The CDR3 runs 18 residues. Looked up from germline, CDR1 is MDHEN and CDR2 is SYDVKM. CDR3 DNA sequence: TGTGCCAGCAGTTCTCCCGGGACAGGGGAATATAGCAATCAGCCCCAGCATTTT. It codes for CASSSPGTGEYSNQPQHF.

The chain has TRBV4-3 and TRBJ1-2; D unclear. V shed 0 bases and J shed 8 bases, with 16 bases lying between them. The germline CDR1 and CDR2 sequences are LGHNA and YSLEER. The CDR3 spans 15 residues. In DNA, the CDR3 is TGCGCCAGCAGCCAAGACAAAGGCAGAGCGCCGGGCTACACCTTC. Amino acid sequence: CASSQDKGRAPGYTF.

This sequence joins TRBV6-5 and TRBJ1-3; perhaps TRBD1 as D (5 bases). Between the trimmed V and J ends, which lost 8 bases and 1 base, there was a span of 12 bases. The CDR3 is made up of 14 amino acids. Germline CDR1 MNHEY, CDR2 SVGAGI. The CDR3 reads CASGTGGSGNTIYF. The CDR3 DNA reads as TGTGCCAGCGGTACAGGAGGGTCTGGAAACACCATATATTTT.

The rearrangement joins TRBV7-9 to TRBJ2-5, with D unclear. CDR3 length equals 11 residues. Germline CDR1 and CDR2: SEHNR and FQNEAQ (reference sequence). V was cut by 7 bases and J by 5 bases, with 8 bases left in between. The CDR3 is CASTPQETQYF. The CDR3 nucleotides read TGTGCCAGCACCCCCCAGGAGACCCAGTACTTC.

Within the sample, this clone is medium-sized (0.01 to 0.1%). The rearrangement uses TRBV27 and TRBJ1-5; D is possibly TRBD1 (5 bases). The germline V gene has CDR1 MNHEY and CDR2 SMNVEV (reference sequence). Trimming removed 1 base at V and 5 bases at J, with 9 bases between. CDR3 size: 14 residues. CDR3 region: CASSLLGDYQPQHF. The CDR3 DNA reads TGTGCCAGCAGTTTATTAGGGGATTATCAGCCCCAGCATTTT.

The chain carries TRBV19 and TRBJ1-1; the D is unclear. The CDR3 consists of 13 residues. Germline V gene sequence: CDR1 LNHDA, CDR2 SQIVND (reference sequence). Between the trimmed V and J ends, which lost 5 bases and 0 bases, there was a span of 7 bases. The CDR3: CASSVQVNTEAFF. The CDR3, as DNA: TGTGCCAGTAGTGTGCAGGTGAACACTGAAGCTTTCTTT.

The V gene is TRBV5-4, the J gene TRBJ1-5, with a weak D call TRBD1 (5 bases). There are 14 residues in the CDR3. V dropped 0 bases and J dropped 2 bases, with 6 bases sitting between them. Germline-derived CDR1 and CDR2 are SGHNT and YYREEE (reference sequence). The CDR3 DNA follows: TGTGCCAGCAGCTTGGGGGGGGGCAATCAGCCCCAGCATTTT. This codes for CASSLGGGNQPQHF. Supplemented by reference TRBV5-4 and TRBJ1-5, the full variable domain reads ETGVTQSPTHLIKTRGQQVTLRCSSQSGHNTVSWYQQALGQGPQFIFQYYREEENGRGNFPPRFSGLQFPNYSSELNVNALELDDSALYLCASSLGGGNQPQHFGDGTRLSIL.

The V call is TRBV10-2, the J call TRBJ2-7, with 12 bases matching TRBD2. The CDR3 sequence is 15 residues long. Germline loops: CDR1 WSHSY, CDR2 SAAADI. The trim removed 5 bases at V and 2 bases at J, leaving 4 bases unmatched. CDR3 bases: TGCGCCAGCAGTCCGACTAGCGGGGGCCCCTACGAGCAGTACTTC. This translates into CASSPTSGGPYEQYF.

This clone is a singleton in its sample. J is TRBJ2-3 and V is TRBV11-1, with D perhaps TRBD2 (6 bases). The V and J ends lost 0 bases and 2 bases respectively, with 9 bases between them. Germline values: CDR1 SGHAT, CDR2 FQDESV (reference sequence). The CDR3 has 15 amino acids. This chain's CDR3 is CASSLAPGATDTQYF. In DNA, the CDR3 is TGTGCCAGCAGCTTAGCGCCGGGAGCCACAGATACGCAGTATTTT.

V is TRBV4-2 and J is TRBJ2-3, with 16 bases fitting TRBD2. This CDR3 spans 16 amino acids. J lost 4 bases, V lost 3 bases, and 1 base had no gene match. The germline gives CDR1 LGHNA, CDR2 YNFKEQ. CDR3 amino acids: CASSHGTSGGADTQYF. DNA of the CDR3: TGTGCCAGCAGCCACGGGACTAGCGGGGGGGCAGATACGCAGTATTTT.

The chain has TRBV7-8 and TRBJ1-5, with D possibly matching TRBD1 (5 bases). Germline V gives CDR1 SGHVS, CDR2 FQNEAQ. Trimming shortened V by 5 bases and J by 4 bases, and 21 bases separated the two germline ends. The CDR3 is 17 residues long. The DNA for the CDR3 is TGTGCCAGCAGCCTCGAGGCAGGGTTCGGGAGAAATCAGCCCCAGCATTTT. Translated: CASSLEAGFGRNQPQHF. The variable domain in full, completed from reference TRBV7-8 and TRBJ1-5, reads GAGVSQSPRYKVAKRGQDVALRCDPISGHVSLFWYQQALGQGPEFLTYFQNEAQLDKSGLPSDRFFAERPEGSVSTLKIQRTQQEDSAVYLCASSLEAGFGRNQPQHFGDGTRLSIL.

This clone was observed a few times. The chain has TRBV5-4 and TRBJ1-1; the D is unclear. Trimming removed 2 bases from V and 1 base from J, with 6 bases in between. This CDR3 has 13 amino acids. Germline CDR1 SGHNT, CDR2 YYREEE (reference sequence). Here the CDR3 DNA reads TGTGCCAGCAGCTTTAATACGAACACTGAAGCTTTCTTT. It encodes CASSFNTNTEAFF.

This rearrangement joins TRBV9 to TRBJ2-1; perhaps TRBD1 as D (5 bases). The CDR3 consists of 14 residues. CDR1 and CDR2 (germline): SGDLS, YYNGEE. Trimming took off 0 bases at V and 8 bases at J, with 12 bases between the two ends. As DNA, the CDR3 is TGTGCCAGCAGCGTAGAAGGGGCGATAGATGAGCAGTTCTTC. Translation: CASSVEGAIDEQFF.

This clone was seen ten or more times. The chain couples TRBV6-5 to TRBJ2-5, with D unresolved. The V and J ends lost 7 bases and 3 bases respectively, with 12 bases between them. The CDR3 is 13 amino acids. Looked up from germline, CDR1 is MNHEY and CDR2 is SVGAGI. The DNA for the CDR3 is TGTGCCAGCACCCCGACTGACAAAGAGACCCAGTACTTC. Amino acid sequence: CASTPTDKETQYF.

The sample holds one count of this clone. The V and J genes are TRBV5-4 and TRBJ2-1, with TRBD2 matching over 12 bases. This CDR3 contains 18 residues. The V and J ends lost 0 bases and 0 bases, in that order; junction bases with no gene match: 4. Germline loops: CDR1 SGHNT, CDR2 YYREEE (reference sequence). The CDR3 spells CASSLGLAGVGSYNEQFF. CDR3 in DNA: TGTGCCAGCAGCTTGGGACTAGCGGGAGTCGGCTCCTACAATGAGCAGTTCTTC.